Below, 11 T cell receptor beta chains from the same sample are listed, as sequenced in a study of type 1 regulatory T cells. Using its own MiXCR run on the reads, TCRdb lists one record per CDR3 protein. The sample carries about 62,000 distinct CDR3 sequences, 62% recorded once. Which antigens these TCRs recognize remains unknown. The specimen sequenced was cultured non-Tr1 T cells, either the whole culture or a sorted T cell fraction (not recorded which). The receptor set was obtained from a human donor in good health.

The chain joins TRBV18 to TRBJ1-5; D remains unclear. This CDR3 region has 14 residues. Germline CDR1 KGHSH, CDR2 LQKENI. V was pared by 6 bases and J by 7 bases, with 16 bases between. The CDR3 nucleotides are TGTGCCAGCTCCCCCGCCAGCGCAGGCCAGCCCCAGCATTTT. This sequence encodes CASSPASAGQPQHF.

The chain links TRBV4-2 to TRBJ2-5; perhaps TRBD2 as D (6 bases). The V end lost 0 bases, the J end lost 4 bases, and 18 bases lay between the germline ends. The CDR3 is 17 residues long. Looked up from germline, CDR1 is LGHNA and CDR2 is YNFKEQ. The CDR3 is CASSQDNMALGGETQYF. In nucleotides, the CDR3 is TGTGCCAGCAGCCAAGATAATATGGCGTTGGGGGGAGAGACCCAGTACTTC.

This clonotype has just a few counts. The rearrangement joins TRBV6-2 or TRBV6-3 to TRBJ2-6; 8 positions agree with TRBD1. The CDR3 loop spans 19 amino acids. Unmatched junction bases numbered 12, after V lost 5 bases and J lost 0 bases. Per the germline V gene, CDR1 is MNHEY and CDR2 is SVGEGT. The CDR3 region is CASSTGQAEGFSGANVLTF. The CDR3 region has the DNA TGTGCCAGCAGTACGGGACAGGCGGAGGGATTCTCTGGGGCCAACGTCCTGACTTTC.

This clonotype counts as medium-sized. The V call is TRBV20-1, the J call TRBJ2-7; no reliable D call. CDR1 is DFQATT and CDR2 is SNEGSKA in the germline V gene (reference sequence). V lost 1 base to trimming and J lost 3 bases, with 4 bases between them. The CDR3 runs to 11 residues. This CDR3 is CSARVDYEQYF. CDR3 sequence (DNA): TGCAGTGCTAGAGTAGACTACGAGCAGTACTTC.

This rearrangement joins TRBV6-1 to TRBJ2-7; D is uncertain. This CDR3 is 12 amino acids long. Per germline, CDR1 MNHNS and CDR2 SASEGT. The V end lost 8 bases, the J end lost 0 bases, and 8 bases lay between the germline ends. The CDR3: CASRTYSYEQYF. In DNA form, the CDR3 reads TGTGCCAGCCGGACGTACTCCTACGAGCAGTACTTC.

The rearrangement joins TRBV12-3 or TRBV12-4 to TRBJ2-7; D not resolved. Trimming took off 8 bases at V and 3 bases at J, with 11 bases between the two ends. This CDR3 region has 12 residues. The CDR3 nucleotides read TGTGCCAGCGCCCTGCTGGACTACGAGCAGTACTTC. Amino acids: CASALLDYEQYF.

This chain links TRBV10-3 with TRBJ1-4; D gene uncertain. This CDR3 is 14 amino acids long. Trimming left V 6 bases short and J 3 bases short, with 11 bases between. CDR1 is ENHRY and CDR2 is SYGVKD in the germline V gene. CDR3 sequence (DNA): TGTGCCATCAGCGAACTTGGTGCTAATGAAAAACTGTTTTTT. It yields the protein CAISELGANEKLFF.

The J gene is TRBJ1-2, the V gene TRBV19; D is possibly TRBD1 (6 bases). CDR3 length equals 13 residues. Trimming took off 7 bases at V and 4 bases at J, with 13 bases between the two ends. CDR1 is LNHDA, CDR2 SQIVND, per germline (reference sequence). The CDR3 DNA reads TGTGCCAGTACCCACCAGGGGTCCTATGGCTACACCTTC. Translated, it gives CASTHQGSYGYTF.

The chain combines TRBV28 with TRBJ2-2; D is ambiguous. This CDR3 is built from 12 residues. CDR1 and CDR2 from the germline V gene are MDHEN and SYDVKM. V lost 2 bases and J lost 10, with 8 bases in between. The CDR3 protein is CASSLGLLELFF. The DNA for the CDR3 is TGTGCCAGCAGTTTAGGGCTTCTGGAGCTGTTTTTT.

The chain has TRBV24-1 and TRBJ2-1; no clear D. The length of the CDR3 is 15 residues. Trimming shortened V by 3 bases and J by 5 bases, and 13 bases separated the two germline ends. Germline V gene sequence: CDR1 KGHDR, CDR2 SFDVKD. CDR3 DNA sequence: TGTGCCACCAGTGATCCCGGACCAGGAGACAATGAGCAGTTCTTC. Protein sequence: CATSDPGPGDNEQFF.

V and J are TRBV20-1 and TRBJ2-5; 10 bases are a match to TRBD2. In germline, CDR1 is DFQATT, CDR2 SNEGSKA (reference sequence). Trimming removed 7 bases from V and 1 base from J; junction bases left unmatched: 6. The CDR3 spans 14 residues. The CDR3 DNA reads as TGCAGTGTTACCGGGACTAGCGCCCAAGAGACCCAGTACTTC. Amino acid sequence: CSVTGTSAQETQYF.